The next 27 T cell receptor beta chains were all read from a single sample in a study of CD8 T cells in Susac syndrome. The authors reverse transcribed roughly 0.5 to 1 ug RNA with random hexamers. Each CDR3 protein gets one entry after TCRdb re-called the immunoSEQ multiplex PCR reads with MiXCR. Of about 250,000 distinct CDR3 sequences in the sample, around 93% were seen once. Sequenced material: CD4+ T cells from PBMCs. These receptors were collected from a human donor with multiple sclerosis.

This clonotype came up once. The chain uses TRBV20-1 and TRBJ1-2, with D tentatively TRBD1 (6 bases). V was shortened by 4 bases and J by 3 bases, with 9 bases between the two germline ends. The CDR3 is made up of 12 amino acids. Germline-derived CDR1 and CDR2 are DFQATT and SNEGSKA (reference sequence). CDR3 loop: CSAKQGDYGYTF. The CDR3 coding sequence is TGCAGTGCTAAACAGGGAGACTATGGCTACACCTTC.

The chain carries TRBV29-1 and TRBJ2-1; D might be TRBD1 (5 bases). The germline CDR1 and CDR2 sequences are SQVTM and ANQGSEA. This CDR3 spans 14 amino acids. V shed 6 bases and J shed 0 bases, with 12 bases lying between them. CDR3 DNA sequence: TGCAGCGTAGACAGAGCTGGCTCCTACAATGAGCAGTTCTTC. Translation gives CSVDRAGSYNEQFF.

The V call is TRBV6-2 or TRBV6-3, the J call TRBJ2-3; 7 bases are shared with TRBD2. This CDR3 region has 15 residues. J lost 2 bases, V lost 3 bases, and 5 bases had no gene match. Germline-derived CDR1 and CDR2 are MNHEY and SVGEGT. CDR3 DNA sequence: TGTGCCAGCAGTTATGCTAGCGGATTCACAGATACGCAGTATTTT. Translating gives CASSYASGFTDTQYF.

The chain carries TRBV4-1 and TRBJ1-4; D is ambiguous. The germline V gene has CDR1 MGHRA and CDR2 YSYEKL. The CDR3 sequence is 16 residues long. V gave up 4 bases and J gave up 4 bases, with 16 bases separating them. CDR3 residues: CASSPGGSAINEKLFF. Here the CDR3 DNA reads TGCGCCAGCAGCCCCGGAGGATCGGCCATTAATGAAAAACTGTTTTTT.

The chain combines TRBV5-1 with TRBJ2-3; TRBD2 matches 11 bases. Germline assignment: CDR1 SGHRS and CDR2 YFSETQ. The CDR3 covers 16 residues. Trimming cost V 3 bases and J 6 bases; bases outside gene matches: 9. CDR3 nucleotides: TGCGCCAGCAGCTCCTCTAGCGGGAGGCCTGCGGATACGCAGTATTTT. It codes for CASSSSSGRPADTQYF.

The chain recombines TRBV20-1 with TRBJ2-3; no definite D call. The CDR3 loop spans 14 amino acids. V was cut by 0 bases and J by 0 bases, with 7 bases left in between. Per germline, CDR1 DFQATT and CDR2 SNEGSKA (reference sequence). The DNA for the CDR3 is TGCAGTGCTAGAGAAGAGTCTAGCACAGATACGCAGTATTTT. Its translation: CSAREESSTDTQYF.

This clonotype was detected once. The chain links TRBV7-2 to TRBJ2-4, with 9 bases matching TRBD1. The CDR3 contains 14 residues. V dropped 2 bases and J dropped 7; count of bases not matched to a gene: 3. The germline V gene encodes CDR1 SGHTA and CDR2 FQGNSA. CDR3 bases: TGTGCCAGCAGCTTAAAGGGACAGGGTAACATTCAGTACTTC. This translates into CASSLKGQGNIQYF.

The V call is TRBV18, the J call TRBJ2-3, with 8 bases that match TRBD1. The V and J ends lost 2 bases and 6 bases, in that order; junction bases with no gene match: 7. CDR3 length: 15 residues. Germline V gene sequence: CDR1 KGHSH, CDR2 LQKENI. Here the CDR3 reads CASSPETGGLDTQYF. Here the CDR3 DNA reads TGTGCCAGCTCACCAGAAACAGGGGGACTGGATACGCAGTATTTT.

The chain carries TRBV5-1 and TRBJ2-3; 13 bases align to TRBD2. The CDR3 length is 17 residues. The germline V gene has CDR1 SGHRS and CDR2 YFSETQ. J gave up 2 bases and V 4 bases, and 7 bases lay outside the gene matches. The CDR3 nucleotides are TGCGCCAGCAGCCGCGGACTAGCGGGAGCCCTCACAGATACGCAGTATTTT. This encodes CASSRGLAGALTDTQYF.

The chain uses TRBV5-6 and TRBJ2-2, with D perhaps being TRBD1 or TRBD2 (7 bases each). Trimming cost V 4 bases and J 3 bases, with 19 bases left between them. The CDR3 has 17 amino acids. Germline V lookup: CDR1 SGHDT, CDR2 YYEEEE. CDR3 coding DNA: TGTGCCAGCAGCCCTGCCCTCTCAGGGGGGGACACCGGGGAGCTGTTTTTT. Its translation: CASSPALSGGDTGELFF. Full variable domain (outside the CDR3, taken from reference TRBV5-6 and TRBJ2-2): DAGVTQSPTHLIKTRGQQVTLRCSPKSGHDTVSWYQQALGQGPQFIFQYYEEEERQRGNFPDRFSGHQFPNYSSELNVNALLLGDSALYLCASSPALSGGDTGELFFGEGSRLTVL.

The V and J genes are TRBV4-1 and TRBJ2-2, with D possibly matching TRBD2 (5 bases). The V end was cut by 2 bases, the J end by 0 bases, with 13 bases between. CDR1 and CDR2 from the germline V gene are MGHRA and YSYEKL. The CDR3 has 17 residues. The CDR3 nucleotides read TGCGCCAGCAGCCAAACTAGGACGGGCGCGAACACCGGGGAGCTGTTTTTT. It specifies CASSQTRTGANTGELFF.

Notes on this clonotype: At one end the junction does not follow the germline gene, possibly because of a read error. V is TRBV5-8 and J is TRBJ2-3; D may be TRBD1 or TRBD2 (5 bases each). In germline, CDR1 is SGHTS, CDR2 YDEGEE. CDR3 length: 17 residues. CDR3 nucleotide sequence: TGTGCCAGCAGTTTGGATTCCGGGACGGACACGACAGATACGCAGTATTTT. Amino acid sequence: CASSLDSGTDTTDTQYF.

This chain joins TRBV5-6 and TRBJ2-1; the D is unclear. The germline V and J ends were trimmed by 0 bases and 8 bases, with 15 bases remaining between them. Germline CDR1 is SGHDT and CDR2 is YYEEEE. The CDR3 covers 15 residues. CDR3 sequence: CASSLVRIGRHEQFF. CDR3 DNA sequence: TGTGCCAGCAGCTTGGTCAGGATAGGGCGGCATGAGCAGTTCTTC.

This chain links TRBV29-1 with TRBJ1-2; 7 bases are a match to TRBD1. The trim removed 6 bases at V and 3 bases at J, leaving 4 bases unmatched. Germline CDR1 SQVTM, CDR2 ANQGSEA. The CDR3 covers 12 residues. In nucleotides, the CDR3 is TGCAGCGTAGACAGGGATGACTATGGCTACACCTTC. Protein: CSVDRDDYGYTF.

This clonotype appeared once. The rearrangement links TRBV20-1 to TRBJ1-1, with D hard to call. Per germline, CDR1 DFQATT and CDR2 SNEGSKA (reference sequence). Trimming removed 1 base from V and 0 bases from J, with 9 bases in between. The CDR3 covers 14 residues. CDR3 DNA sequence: TGCAGTGCTAGAGCTGGAGGAGTGAACACTGAAGCTTTCTTT. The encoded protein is CSARAGGVNTEAFF.

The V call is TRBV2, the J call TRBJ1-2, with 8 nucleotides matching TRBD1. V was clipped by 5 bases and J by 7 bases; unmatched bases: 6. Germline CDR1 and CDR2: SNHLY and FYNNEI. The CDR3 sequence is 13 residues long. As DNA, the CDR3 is TGTGCCAGCAGTCCGCGACAGGGGTTTGGCTACACCTTC. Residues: CASSPRQGFGYTF.

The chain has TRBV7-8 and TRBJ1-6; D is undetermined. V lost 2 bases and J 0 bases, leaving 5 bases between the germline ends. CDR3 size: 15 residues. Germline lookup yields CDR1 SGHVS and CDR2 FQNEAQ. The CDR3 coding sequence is TGTGCCAGCAGCTTACAGCGCTCCTATAATTCACCCCTCCACTTT. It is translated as CASSLQRSYNSPLHF.

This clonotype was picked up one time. Written as DNA, the CDR3 is TGTGCCAGCAGCTTAGTTAGCGGCGAAAACATTCAGTACTTC. It translates to CASSLVSGENIQYF. J is TRBJ2-4 and V is TRBV7-9, with D tentatively TRBD2 (6 bases). Germline assignment: CDR1 SEHNR and CDR2 FQNEAQ (reference sequence). CDR3 length equals 14 residues. Trimming stripped 1 base from V and 5 bases from J, with 9 bases between.

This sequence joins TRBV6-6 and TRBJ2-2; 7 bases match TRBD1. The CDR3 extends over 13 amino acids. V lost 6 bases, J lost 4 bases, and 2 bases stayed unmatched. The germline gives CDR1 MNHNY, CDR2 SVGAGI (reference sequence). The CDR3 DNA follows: TGTGCCAGCAGCCACAGGGGCACCGGGGAGCTGTTTTTT. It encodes CASSHRGTGELFF.

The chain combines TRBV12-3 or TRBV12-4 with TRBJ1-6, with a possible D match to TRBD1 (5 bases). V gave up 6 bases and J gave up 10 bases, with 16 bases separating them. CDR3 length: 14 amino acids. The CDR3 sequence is CASSWDPISSPLHF. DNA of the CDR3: TGTGCCAGCAGCTGGGACCCGATCAGCTCACCCCTCCACTTT.

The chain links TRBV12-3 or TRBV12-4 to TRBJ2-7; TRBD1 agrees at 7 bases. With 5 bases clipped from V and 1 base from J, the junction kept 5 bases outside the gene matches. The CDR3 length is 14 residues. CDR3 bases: TGTGCCAGCAGTCGGGACAGTTGGTCCTACGAGCAGTACTTC. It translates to CASSRDSWSYEQYF.

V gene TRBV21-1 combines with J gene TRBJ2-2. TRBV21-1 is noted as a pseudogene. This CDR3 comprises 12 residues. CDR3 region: CASSPQTGELFF. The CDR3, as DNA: TGTGCCAGCAGCCCTCAAACCGGGGAGCTGTTTTTT.

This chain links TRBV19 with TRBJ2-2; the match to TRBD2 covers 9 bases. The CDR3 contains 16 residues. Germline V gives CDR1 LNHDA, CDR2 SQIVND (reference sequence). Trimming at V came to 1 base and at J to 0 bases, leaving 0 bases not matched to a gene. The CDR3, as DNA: TGTGCCAGTAGTATAGCTAGCGGGACGAACACCGGGGAGCTGTTTTTT. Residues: CASSIASGTNTGELFF. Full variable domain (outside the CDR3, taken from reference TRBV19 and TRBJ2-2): DGGITQSPKYLFRKEGQNVTLSCEQNLNHDAMYWYRQDPGQGLRLIYYSQIVNDFQKGDIAEGYSVSREKKESFPLTVTSAQKNPTAFYLCASSIASGTNTGELFFGEGSRLTVL.

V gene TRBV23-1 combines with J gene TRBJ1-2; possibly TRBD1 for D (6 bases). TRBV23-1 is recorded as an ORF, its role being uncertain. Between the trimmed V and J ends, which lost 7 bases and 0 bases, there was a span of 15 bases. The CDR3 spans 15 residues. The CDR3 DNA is TGCGCCAGCACCCTCGGGGGGCGAGCTAACTATGGCTACACCTTC. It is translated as CASTLGGRANYGYTF.

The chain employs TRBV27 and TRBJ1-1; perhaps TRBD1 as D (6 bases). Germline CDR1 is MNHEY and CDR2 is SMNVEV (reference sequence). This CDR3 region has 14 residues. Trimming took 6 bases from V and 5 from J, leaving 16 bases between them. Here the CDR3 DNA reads TGTGCCAGCAGACCATCCGGGGGGCAGACTGAAGCTTTCTTT. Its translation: CASRPSGGQTEAFF.

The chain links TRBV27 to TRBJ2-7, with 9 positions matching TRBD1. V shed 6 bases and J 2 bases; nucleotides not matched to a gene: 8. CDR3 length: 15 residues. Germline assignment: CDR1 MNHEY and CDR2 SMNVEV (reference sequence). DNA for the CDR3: TGTGCCAGCAGCACAACAGGGGGCGCAACCTACGAGCAGTACTTC. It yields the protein CASSTTGGATYEQYF.

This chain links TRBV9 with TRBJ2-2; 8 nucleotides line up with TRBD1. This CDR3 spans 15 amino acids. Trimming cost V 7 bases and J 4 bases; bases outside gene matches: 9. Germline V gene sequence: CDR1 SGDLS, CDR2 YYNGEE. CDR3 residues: CASSTGQGGTGELFF. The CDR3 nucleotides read TGTGCCAGCTCTACAGGACAGGGTGGCACCGGGGAGCTGTTTTTT.